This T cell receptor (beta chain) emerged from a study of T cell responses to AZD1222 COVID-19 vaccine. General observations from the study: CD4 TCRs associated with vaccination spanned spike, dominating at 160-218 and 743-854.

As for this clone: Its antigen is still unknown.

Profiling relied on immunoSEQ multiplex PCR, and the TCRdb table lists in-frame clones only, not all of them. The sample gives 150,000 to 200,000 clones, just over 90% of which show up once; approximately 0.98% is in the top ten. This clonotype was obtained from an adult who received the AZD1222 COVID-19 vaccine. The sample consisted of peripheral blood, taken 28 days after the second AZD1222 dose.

CDR3 sequence: CASSPSQLPSNQPQHF. The CDR3 bases are TGTGCCAGCTCACCCTCACAGCTCCCAAGCAATCAGCCCCAGCATTTT. The V gene is TRBV18, the J gene TRBJ1-5; D unclear. Germline lookup yields CDR1 KGHSH and CDR2 LQKENI. V shed 3 bases and J shed 1 base, with 13 bases lying between them. The CDR3 spans 16 residues.